Sequencing of this TCR beta chain was carried out in a study of blood T cell repertoires in COVID-19. About the study: Whether acute or convalescent, the COVID-19 samples came from the United States, Italy and Spain. Sources were T cells, B-cell-depleted T cells, or PBMCs; the material itself was cDNA or gDNA.

Trimming pared 5 bases from V and 5 bases from J, leaving 13 bases between. This CDR3 spans 14 amino acids. Germline assignment: CDR1 MDHEN and CDR2 SYDVKM. This clone occurred a few times. The authors' processing: Amplification from reference gene primers served as the basis for estimated nucleated cell counts. The repertoire was sequenced with immunoSEQ multiplex PCR; TCRdb's copy has only in-frame clones and lacks some. Clone size and the V and J calls come from that table; the DNA yielded D and trimming. Of 45,000 to 50,000 clones in the sample, about three quarters were seen once. This TCR derives from a human donor with active or convalescent COVID-19. The donor label of this sample is uncertain. Sequences were obtained from peripheral blood. The gene calls are TRBV28 and TRBJ1-5, with D perhaps matching TRBD1 (5 bases). CDR3: CASSIGGGYQPQHF. CDR3 DNA sequence: TGTGCCAGCAGTATCGGGGGGGGATATCAGCCCCAGCATTTT.